This is a list of T cell receptor beta chains from one sample in a study of molecular identifiers for immune sequencing clone quantification. TCRdb reanalysed the PCR reads using MiXCR and keeps one entry per CDR3 protein. The repertoire holds around 460,000 distinct CDR3 sequences, with 25% as singletons. What was sequenced was naive CD8+ T cells from blood, with Jurkat cell RNA spiked in. These receptors all come from a human donor in good health. Some libraries in this study had Jurkat cell RNA spiked in. Each CDR3 is given with its conserved first and last residue. A D gene is named only where the DNA matches it firmly. Clone size is not always given. Where it is, it says once, few, many or a class for expanded clones.

d_call: NA
j_call: TRBJ1-6
v_call: TRBV7-6
clone_size: NA
cdr3_nt: TGTGCCAGCAGCTTAGTGGCCGACAGCCCCTATTCACCCCTCCACTTT
cdr3_aa: CASSLVADSPYSPLHF

d_call: NA
j_call: TRBJ2-1
v_call: TRBV2
clone_size: many
cdr3_nt: TGTGCCAGCACCCAGTCCTCTAGCAACTACAATGAGCAGTTCTTC
cdr3_aa: CASTQSSSNYNEQFF

d_call: NA
j_call: TRBJ2-3
v_call: TRBV7-9
clone_size: many
cdr3_nt: TGTGCCAGCAGCTCGGACTGGATTAGCACAGATACGCAGTATTTT
cdr3_aa: CASSSDWISTDTQYF

d_call: TRBD1
j_call: TRBJ2-3
v_call: TRBV7-9
clone_size: NA
cdr3_nt: TGTGCCAGCAGCTACAGGGGGGCAGATACGCAGTATTTT
cdr3_aa: CASSYRGADTQYF

d_call: TRBD2
j_call: TRBJ2-1
v_call: TRBV7-2
clone_size: few
cdr3_nt: TGTGCCACGGGATCGGGGGGGGCTAGCTACAATGAGCAGTTCTTC
cdr3_aa: CATGSGGASYNEQFF

d_call: NA
j_call: TRBJ1-2
v_call: TRBV13
clone_size: few
cdr3_nt: TGTGCCAGCAGCTTAAGGACCCTGGGCAGGGCTGGCTACACCTTC
cdr3_aa: CASSLRTLGRAGYTF

d_call: NA
j_call: TRBJ2-1
v_call: TRBV6-1
clone_size: NA
cdr3_nt: TGTGCCAGCAGTTTAAACCTCATAAATGAGCAGTTCTTC
cdr3_aa: CASSLNLINEQFF

d_call: TRBD2
j_call: TRBJ2-3
v_call: TRBV11-2
clone_size: NA
cdr3_nt: TGTGCCAGCAGCTTAGTAGCGAGCGGGGGGGCGTGGACAGATACGCAGTATTTT
cdr3_aa: CASSLVASGGAWTDTQYF

d_call: NA
j_call: TRBJ1-5
v_call: TRBV19
clone_size: few
cdr3_nt: TGTGCCAGTGCGGGGCTTCTGGGCAATCAGCCCCAGCATTTT
cdr3_aa: CASAGLLGNQPQHF

d_call: NA
j_call: TRBJ1-5
v_call: TRBV3-1
clone_size: NA
cdr3_nt: TGTGCCAGCAGCCAGACTTTCAATCAGCCCCAGCATTTT
cdr3_aa: CASSQTFNQPQHF

d_call: NA
j_call: TRBJ2-7
v_call: TRBV10-3
clone_size: once
cdr3_nt: TGTGCCATCAGTGATGGGGACACTACCTACGAGCGGTACTTC
cdr3_aa: CAISDGDTTYERYF

d_call: NA
j_call: TRBJ2-5
v_call: TRBV4-1
clone_size: NA
cdr3_nt: TGCGCCAGCAGCCAAGTCTGGCAGAAGCAAGAGACCCAGTACTTC
cdr3_aa: CASSQVWQKQETQYF

d_call: NA
j_call: TRBJ1-6
v_call: TRBV7-9
clone_size: NA
cdr3_nt: TGTGCCAGCAGCTTAGGACAGCAGGAGGCCCTCCACTTT
cdr3_aa: CASSLGQQEALHF

d_call: NA
j_call: TRBJ1-4
v_call: TRBV11-2
clone_size: NA
cdr3_nt: TGTGCCAGCAGCTCGATAATCGGGGCGTCGAATGAAAAACTGTTTTTT
cdr3_aa: CASSSIIGASNEKLFF

d_call: NA
j_call: TRBJ1-6
v_call: TRBV9
clone_size: few
cdr3_nt: TGTGCCAGCAGCGTGACGGGGAATTCACCCCTCCACTTT
cdr3_aa: CASSVTGNSPLHF